What follows are 13 T cell receptor beta chains derived from one specimen sequenced in a study of blood T cell repertoires in COVID-19. The table came from immunoSEQ multiplex PCR; TCRdb's copy has only in-frame clones and leaves some out. The sample includes fewer than 400,000 clones, approximately 85% of them seen just once. The sequencing sample was made of PBMCs or T cells enriched from blood (not recorded which). The receptors here all came from a man younger than 45 who had recovered from COVID-19.

This clone occurred once. The rearrangement links TRBV10-1 to TRBJ1-5; D call uncertain. Germline-derived CDR1 and CDR2 are WNHNN and SYGVQD (reference sequence). The V end was cut by 1 base, the J end by 10 bases, with 11 bases between. The CDR3 length is 13 residues. The CDR3 sequence is CASSEFHRGPQHF. CDR3 in DNA: TGCGCCAGCAGTGAGTTCCACCGGGGACCCCAGCATTTT.

The chain links TRBV7-8 to TRBJ1-6; D might be TRBD1 (5 bases). Per the germline V gene, CDR1 is SGHVS and CDR2 is FQNEAQ. The length of the CDR3 is 18 residues. The V and J ends lost 2 bases and 4 bases respectively, with 18 bases between them. CDR3 residues: CASSLLSGGGNYNSPLHF. The CDR3, as DNA: TGTGCCAGCAGCTTATTGTCCGGGGGGGGGAATTATAATTCACCCCTCCACTTT. Using reference TRBV7-8 and TRBJ1-6 for the parts outside the CDR3, the full variable domain is GAGVSQSPRYKVAKRGQDVALRCDPISGHVSLFWYQQALGQGPEFLTYFQNEAQLDKSGLPSDRFFAERPEGSVSTLKIQRTQQEDSAVYLCASSLLSGGGNYNSPLHFGNGTRLTVT.

The chain uses TRBV6-4 and TRBJ2-6; the D gene is possibly TRBD1 (5 bases). The ends were cut back, 3 bases at V and 2 bases at J, with 8 bases in the middle. The germline V gene has CDR1 MRHNA and CDR2 SNTAGT. CDR3 length: 15 amino acids. The CDR3 is CASSEKGTGANVLTF. CDR3 sequence (DNA): TGTGCCAGCAGTGAAAAGGGGACTGGGGCCAACGTCCTGACTTTC.

This rearrangement joins TRBV7-6 to TRBJ2-5, with D tentatively TRBD1 (6 bases). The CDR3 length is 15 residues. Germline CDR1 reads SGHVS; CDR2 reads FNYEAQ. V was clipped by 5 bases and J by 5 bases, with 18 bases between them. DNA of the CDR3: TGTGCCAGCAGCCAACTTCAGGGGATGGGGGAGACCCAGTACTTC. Residues: CASSQLQGMGETQYF.

CDR3: CASSLFPTVANYGYTF. CDR3 coding DNA: TGTGCCAGCAGCTTATTCCCGACAGTAGCTAACTATGGCTACACCTTC. The rearrangement links TRBV11-2 to TRBJ1-2, with TRBD1 as a possible D gene (5 bases). Germline V CDR1 and CDR2: SGHAT, FQNNGV. This CDR3 contains 16 residues. The ends were cut back, 2 bases at V and 0 bases at J, with 13 bases in the middle.

With regard to this clone: Other DNA sequences from this sample encode an identical CDR3 as well. The chain carries TRBV7-2 and TRBJ1-2; unclear D gene. V dropped 1 base and J dropped 3 bases, with 6 bases sitting between them. The CDR3 totals 13 residues. From germline, CDR1 is SGHTA and CDR2 FQGNSA. CDR3 in amino acids: CASSLDSYYGYTF. DNA for the CDR3: TGTGCCAGCAGCTTAGATAGTTACTATGGCTACACCTTC.

The gene calls are TRBV28 and TRBJ1-1, with 9 bases identical to TRBD1. After removal of 7 bases from V and 1 base from J, the junction contained 13 bases not matched to a gene. The CDR3 totals 17 residues. CDR1 MDHEN and CDR2 SYDVKM come from the germline V gene. Written as DNA, the CDR3 is TGTGCCAGCACCTCAGGGGGACAGGGAGGACCGAACACTGAAGCTTTCTTT. This gives the protein CASTSGGQGGPNTEAFF.

The chain combines TRBV3-1 (or the pseudogene TRBV3-2) with TRBJ2-5; 11 bases are a match to TRBD1. Germline CDR1 reads LGHDT; CDR2 reads YNNKEL (reference sequence). V gave up 4 bases and J gave up 0 bases; unmatched junction bases: 10. The CDR3 is 18 residues long. In DNA form, the CDR3 reads TGTGCCAGCAGCCGGTGGACAGGGGGCGCGGTGAACCAAGAGACCCAGTACTTC. Translated: CASSRWTGGAVNQETQYF.

The chain links TRBV7-9 to TRBJ1-3, with D maybe TRBD1 (5 bases). Trimming took 2 bases from V and 2 from J, leaving 16 bases between them. This CDR3 spans 17 amino acids. In germline, CDR1 is SEHNR, CDR2 FQNEAQ (reference sequence). In DNA, the CDR3 is TGTGCCAGCAGCTTAAGTCCCTCAGGGAACACTGGAAACACCATATATTTT. Its translation is CASSLSPSGNTGNTIYF.

The rearrangement links TRBV10-3 to TRBJ2-1; the match to TRBD2 covers 13 bases. CDR3 length equals 20 residues. The junction had 8 bases not matched to a gene; V was cut back by 0 bases and J by 0 bases. In germline, CDR1 is ENHRY, CDR2 SYGVKD. As DNA, the CDR3 is TGTGCCATCAGTGAGTCTAGTGGACTAGCGGGGGCCCGCTCCTACAATGAGCAGTTCTTC. Its translation is CAISESSGLAGARSYNEQFF.

The chain carries TRBV4-1 and TRBJ1-6, with TRBD1 as a possible D gene (5 bases). CDR1 is MGHRA, CDR2 YSYEKL, per germline. The CDR3 spans 17 residues. V lost 0 bases and J 0 bases, leaving 9 bases between the germline ends. This CDR3 is CASSQEGGSSYNSPLHF. CDR3 nucleotide sequence: TGCGCCAGCAGCCAAGAGGGGGGATCCTCCTATAATTCACCCCTCCACTTT.

This CDR3 is CAWSPPPGAKTEAFF. In nucleotides, the CDR3 is TGTGCCTGGAGTCCCCCACCAGGGGCGAAGACTGAAGCTTTCTTT. The J gene is TRBJ1-1, the V gene TRBV30; TRBD1 might be the D (6 bases). The CDR3 runs 15 residues. Germline V gene sequence: CDR1 GTSNPN, CDR2 SVGIG (reference sequence). Trimming stripped 2 bases from V and 5 bases from J, with 18 bases between.

The gene calls are TRBV5-4 and TRBJ2-5, with TRBD1 identical over 7 bases. The germline V gene has CDR1 SGHNT and CDR2 YYREEE (reference sequence). This CDR3 comprises 15 residues. With V trimmed by 0 bases and J by 5 bases, 7 bases remained unmatched. Here the CDR3 reads CASSLEGQPAETQYF. CDR3 bases: TGTGCCAGCAGCTTGGAGGGACAGCCTGCGGAGACCCAGTACTTC.